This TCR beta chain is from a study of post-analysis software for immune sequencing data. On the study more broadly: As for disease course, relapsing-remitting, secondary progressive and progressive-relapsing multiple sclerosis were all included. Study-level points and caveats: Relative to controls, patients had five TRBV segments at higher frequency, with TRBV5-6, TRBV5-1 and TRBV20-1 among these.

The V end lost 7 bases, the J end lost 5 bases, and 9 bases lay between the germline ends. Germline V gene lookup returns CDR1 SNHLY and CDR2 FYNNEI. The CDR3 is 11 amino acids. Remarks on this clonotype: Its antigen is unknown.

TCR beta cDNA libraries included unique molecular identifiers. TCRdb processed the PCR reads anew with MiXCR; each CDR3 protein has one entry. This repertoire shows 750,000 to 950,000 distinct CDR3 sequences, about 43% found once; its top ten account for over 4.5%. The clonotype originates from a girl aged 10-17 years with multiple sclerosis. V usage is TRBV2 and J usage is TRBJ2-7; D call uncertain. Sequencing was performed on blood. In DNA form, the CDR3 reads TGTGCCAGCATGGCTAACAACGAGCAGTACTTC. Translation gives CASMANNEQYF.